Each of the 17 T cell receptor beta chains below was sequenced from the same sample in a study of response to subunit inactivated influenza vaccine. TCRdb re-derived calls from the RT-PCR reads in MiXCR, one entry per CDR3 protein. The sample shows roughly 700,000 distinct CDR3 sequences, 11% to 15% of them seen only once. The input for sequencing was PBMCs from blood, taken roughly 2 weeks before vaccination. All receptors come from a man aged 50-60 years who received an inactivated influenza vaccine.

This clonotype was counted between two and nine times. The chain links TRBV10-2 to TRBJ2-2; D might be TRBD1 (6 bases). The CDR3 totals 15 residues. Germline V gene lookup returns CDR1 WSHSY and CDR2 SAAADI. V gave up 6 bases and J gave up 4 bases, with 15 bases separating them. This CDR3 is CASRRTDTFTGELFF. DNA of the CDR3: TGCGCCAGCAGGAGGACAGACACATTCACCGGGGAGCTGTTTTTT.

The J gene is TRBJ1-6, the V gene TRBV4-3; the D gene is possibly TRBD1 (6 bases). Trimming took 0 bases from V and 2 from J, leaving 8 bases between them. Germline V gene sequence: CDR1 LGHNA, CDR2 YSLEER. The CDR3 runs 16 residues. CDR3 sequence (DNA): TGCGCCAGCAGCCAAGATACAGGGCCCTATAATTCACCCCTCCACTTT. The encoded protein is CASSQDTGPYNSPLHF.

This clonotype was observed at least ten times. CDR3 sequence: CASSLGRGEQYF. The CDR3 DNA reads TGTGCCAGCAGCTTAGGTCGGGGCGAGCAGTACTTC. V and J are TRBV7-9 and TRBJ2-7; maybe TRBD2 (5 bases). V shed 1 base and J shed 6 bases, with 7 bases lying between them. The germline gives CDR1 SEHNR, CDR2 FQNEAQ (reference sequence). The CDR3 is 12 amino acids.

The V gene is TRBV7-9, the J gene TRBJ2-6; 10 positions agree with TRBD1. Trimming removed 5 bases from V and 9 bases from J; junction bases left unmatched: 7. Germline-derived CDR1 and CDR2 are SEHNR and FQNEAQ (reference sequence). CDR3 length: 15 amino acids. DNA of the CDR3: TGTGCCAGCAGCCTCCAGACAGGGGGCGTCAACGTCCTGACTTTC. This gives the protein CASSLQTGGVNVLTF.

In its sample, this clonotype was seen a few times. The chain links TRBV7-3 to TRBJ2-1; D is undetermined. The CDR3 consists of 14 residues. Germline CDR1 is SGHTA and CDR2 is FQGTGA. V lost 3 bases to trimming and J lost 9 bases, with 15 bases between them. The CDR3 DNA sequence: TGTGCCAGCAGCTTCAATAGCTTGGCGAGTGAGCAGTTCTTC. This encodes CASSFNSLASEQFF.

This clonotype was observed a few times. The chain recombines TRBV15 with TRBJ2-1; TRBD2 matches at 10 bases. The CDR3 has 17 amino acids. After removal of 0 bases from V and 3 bases from J, the junction contained 5 bases not matched to a gene. Germline values: CDR1 LNHNV, CDR2 YYDKDF (reference sequence). The chain's CDR3 is CATSRDLASGSYNEQFF. CDR3 nucleotides: TGTGCCACCAGCAGAGATCTTGCTAGCGGGAGCTACAATGAGCAGTTCTTC.

This sequence joins TRBV15 and TRBJ2-7; D gene unclear. Trimming left V 6 bases short and J 0 bases short, with 9 bases between. Germline V gene lookup returns CDR1 LNHNV and CDR2 YYDKDF (reference sequence). The CDR3 runs to 13 residues. The CDR3 loop reads CATRGSISYEQYF. The CDR3 DNA follows: TGTGCCACCAGGGGCAGCATCTCCTACGAGCAGTACTTC. The entire variable domain, with the rest obtained from reference TRBV15 and TRBJ2-7, is as follows: DAMVIQNPRYQVTQFGKPVTLSCSQTLNHNVMYWYQQKSSQAPKLLFHYYDKDFNNEADTPDNFQSRRPNTSFCFLDIRSPGLGDTAMYLCATRGSISYEQYFGPGTRLTVT.

There are a few counts of this clonotype. This chain uses TRBV3-1 with TRBJ2-1; 10 positions match TRBD2. J lost 5 bases, V lost 1 base, and 2 bases had no gene match. The CDR3 runs 15 residues. Germline CDR1 and CDR2: LGHDT and YNNKEL (reference sequence). Here the CDR3 DNA reads TGTGCCAGCAGCCAAGGGCTAGCGGGAGACAATGAGCAGTTCTTC. It codes for CASSQGLAGDNEQFF.

This clonotype has only a few counts. V is TRBV9 and J is TRBJ2-2, with D perhaps TRBD1 or TRBD2 (5 bases each). Trimming pared 0 bases from V and 6 bases from J, leaving 18 bases between. The length of the CDR3 is 17 residues. The V gene's germline CDR1 is SGDLS and CDR2 YYNGEE. Here the CDR3 DNA reads TGTGCCAGCAGCGTAGGTTTGGGGGACGGACTCCCCGGGGAGCTGTTTTTT. As protein: CASSVGLGDGLPGELFF. The full variable domain, rest sourced from reference TRBV9 and TRBJ2-2, is DSGVTQTPKHLITATGQRVTLRCSPRSGDLSVYWYQQSLDQGLQFLIQYYNGEERAKGNILERFSAQQFPDLHSELNLSSLELGDSALYFCASSVGLGDGLPGELFFGEGSRLTVL.

This clonotype was recorded a few times. The chain carries TRBV24-1 and TRBJ2-1; weak D call: TRBD1 (6 bases). CDR1 and CDR2 (germline): KGHDR, SFDVKD. The V gene lost 3 bases and the J gene lost 6 bases, with 14 bases spanning the gap. The CDR3 is 15 residues long. CDR3 loop: CATSDLQGTGNEQFF. CDR3 bases: TGTGCCACCAGTGATCTACAGGGTACGGGCAATGAGCAGTTCTTC.

V gene TRBV6-2 or TRBV6-3 combines with J gene TRBJ2-7; TRBD2 is a possible D gene (6 bases). The germline CDR1 and CDR2 sequences are MNHEY and SVGEGT. The CDR3 is made up of 14 amino acids. V lost 2 bases and J 3 bases, leaving 11 bases between the germline ends. In DNA, the CDR3 is TGTGCCAGCAGTTACCGGGGGTCTTTCTACGAGCAGTACTTC. Its translation is CASSYRGSFYEQYF.

The chain employs TRBV12-3 or TRBV12-4 and TRBJ2-5; TRBD2 agrees at 16 bases. The CDR3 totals 19 residues. In DNA, the CDR3 is TGTACCATCAGTCTCGCGCCGGGACTAGCGGGAGGGCGGGGTGAGACCCAGTACTTC. It is translated as CTISLAPGLAGGRGETQYF.

This chain uses TRBV5-1 with TRBJ1-2; 7 bases fit TRBD1. Per the germline V gene, CDR1 is SGHRS and CDR2 is YFSETQ. V shed 1 base, J shed 2 bases, and the junction held 5 bases outside the gene matches. The CDR3 runs 15 residues. This CDR3 reads CASSLTMDRNYGYTF. CDR3 DNA: TGCGCCAGCAGCTTGACCATGGACAGGAACTATGGCTACACCTTC.

For the CDR3, the DNA is TGTGCCAGCAGACCTTCCGGGACAGGGGCCTACGAGCAGTACTTC. This encodes CASRPSGTGAYEQYF. This chain joins TRBV6-1 and TRBJ2-7, with 10 bases matching TRBD1. The CDR3 consists of 15 residues. J gave up 2 bases and V 6 bases, and 7 bases lay outside the gene matches. The V gene's germline CDR1 is MNHNS and CDR2 SASEGT.

For the CDR3, the DNA is TGCAGCGCCGACGAGGGCGGGATCGGAGGCTACACCTTC. Its protein is CSADEGGIGGYTF. The chain couples TRBV29-1 to TRBJ1-2, with unresolved D. Germline CDR1 and CDR2: SQVTM and ANQGSEA. Deletions cut 7 bases from V and 8 bases from J, with 20 bases between. The CDR3 has 13 amino acids.

This clonotype was seen a handful of times. The CDR3 DNA sequence: TGCAGCGTCCGAACTAGCGGGCCCGCGTCCGAGCAGTACTTC. This translates into CSVRTSGPASEQYF. The chain has TRBV29-1 and TRBJ2-7, with TRBD2 matching 9 bases. Germline V CDR1 and CDR2: SQVTM, ANQGSEA. The CDR3 covers 14 residues. The V and J ends lost 6 bases and 6 bases, in that order; junction bases with no gene match: 12.

The V call is TRBV12-3 or TRBV12-4, the J call TRBJ1-5, with 7 bases fitting TRBD1. V trimming: 6 bases; J trimming: 7 bases; junction bases outside the gene matches: 9. This CDR3 region has 14 residues. The CDR3 coding sequence is TGTGCCAGCAGAAAGATAGGGGGCGGCCAGCCCCAGCATTTT. Encoded protein: CASRKIGGGQPQHF.